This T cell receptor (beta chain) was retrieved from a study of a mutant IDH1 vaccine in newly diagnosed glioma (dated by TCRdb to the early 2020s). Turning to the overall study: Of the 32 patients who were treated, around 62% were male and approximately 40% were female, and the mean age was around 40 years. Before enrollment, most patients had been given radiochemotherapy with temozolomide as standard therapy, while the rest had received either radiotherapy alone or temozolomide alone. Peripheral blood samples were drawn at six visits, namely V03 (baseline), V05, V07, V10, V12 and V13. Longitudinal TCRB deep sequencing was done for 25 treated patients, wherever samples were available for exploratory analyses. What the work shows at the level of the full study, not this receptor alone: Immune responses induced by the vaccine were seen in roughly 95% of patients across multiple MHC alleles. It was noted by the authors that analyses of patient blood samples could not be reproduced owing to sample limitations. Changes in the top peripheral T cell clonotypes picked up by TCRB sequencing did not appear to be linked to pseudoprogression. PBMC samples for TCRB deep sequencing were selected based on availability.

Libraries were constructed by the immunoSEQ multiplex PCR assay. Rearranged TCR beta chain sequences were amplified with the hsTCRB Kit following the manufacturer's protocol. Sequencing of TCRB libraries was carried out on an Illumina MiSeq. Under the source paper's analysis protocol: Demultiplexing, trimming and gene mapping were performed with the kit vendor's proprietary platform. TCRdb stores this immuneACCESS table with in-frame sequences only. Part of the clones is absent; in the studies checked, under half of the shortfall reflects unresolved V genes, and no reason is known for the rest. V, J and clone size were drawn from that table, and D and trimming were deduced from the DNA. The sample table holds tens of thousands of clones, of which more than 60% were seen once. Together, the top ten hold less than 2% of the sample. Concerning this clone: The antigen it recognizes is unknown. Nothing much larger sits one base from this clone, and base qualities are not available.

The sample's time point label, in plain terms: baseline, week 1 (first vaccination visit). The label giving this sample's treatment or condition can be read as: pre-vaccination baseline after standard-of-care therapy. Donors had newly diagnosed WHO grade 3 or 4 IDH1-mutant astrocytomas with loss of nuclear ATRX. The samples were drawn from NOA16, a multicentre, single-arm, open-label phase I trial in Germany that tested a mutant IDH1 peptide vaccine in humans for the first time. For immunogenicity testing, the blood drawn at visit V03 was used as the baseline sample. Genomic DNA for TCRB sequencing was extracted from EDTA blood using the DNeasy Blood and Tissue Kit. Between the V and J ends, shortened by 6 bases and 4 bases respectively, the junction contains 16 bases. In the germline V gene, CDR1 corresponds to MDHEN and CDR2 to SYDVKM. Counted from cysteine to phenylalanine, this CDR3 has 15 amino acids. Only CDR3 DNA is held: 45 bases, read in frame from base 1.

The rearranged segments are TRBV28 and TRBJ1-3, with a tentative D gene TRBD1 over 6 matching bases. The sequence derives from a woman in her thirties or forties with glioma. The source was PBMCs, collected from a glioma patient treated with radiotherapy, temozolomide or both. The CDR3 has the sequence CASRQPNRVGNTIYF. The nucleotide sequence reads TGTGCCAGCAGACAACCCAACAGGGTGGGAAACACCATATATTTT.